This T cell receptor beta chain was captured by sequencing in a study of blood T cell repertoires in COVID-19. About the research overall: From the United States, Italy and Spain came samples of acute and convalescent COVID-19.

This clone was observed a few times. In the source study's methods: Nucleated cell number was recorded as an estimate derived from reference gene primer amplification. Clones were read by immunoSEQ multiplex PCR, and TCRdb kept only the in-frame ones, dropping some. V and J calls and clone size follow that table, whereas D and trimming were derived from the DNA. The sample comprises roughly 140,000 clones, almost 80% of which are singletons, and approximately 8% rests with the top ten. The germline gives CDR1 WNHNN, CDR2 SYGVQD (reference sequence). This CDR3 spans 17 amino acids. The V segment lost 2 bases and the J segment 1 base; nucleotides outside the gene matches: 6.

The chain employs TRBV10-1 and TRBJ2-1; 9 bases match TRBD2. Sequencing used peripheral blood. The receptor was derived from a man between 50 and 59 years old with active or convalescent COVID-19. This CDR3 is CASSESLAGSSYNEQFF. In nucleotides, the CDR3 is TGCGCCAGCAGTGAGAGCCTAGCGGGGTCATCCTACAATGAGCAGTTCTTC.